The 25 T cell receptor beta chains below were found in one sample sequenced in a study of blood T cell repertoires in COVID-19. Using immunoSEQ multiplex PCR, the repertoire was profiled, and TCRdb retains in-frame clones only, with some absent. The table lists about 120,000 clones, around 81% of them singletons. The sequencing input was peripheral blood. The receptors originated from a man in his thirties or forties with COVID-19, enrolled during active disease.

This CDR3 is CASRRDSQYLYGYTF. The CDR3 coding sequence is TGTGCCAGTCGGAGGGACAGCCAATACCTCTATGGCTACACCTTC. The V gene is TRBV2, the J gene TRBJ1-2, with TRBD1 matching 7 bases. The V gene end was trimmed by 9 bases and the J gene end by 4 bases; junction bases not matched to a gene: 14. Per germline, CDR1 SNHLY and CDR2 FYNNEI. This CDR3 spans 15 amino acids.

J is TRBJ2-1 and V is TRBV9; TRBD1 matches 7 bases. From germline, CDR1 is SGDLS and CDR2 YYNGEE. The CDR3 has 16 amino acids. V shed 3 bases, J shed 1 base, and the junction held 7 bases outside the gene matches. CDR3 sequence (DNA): TGTGCCAGCAGCGACTACAGGGGAGAGTCCTACAATGAGCAGTTCTTC. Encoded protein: CASSDYRGESYNEQFF. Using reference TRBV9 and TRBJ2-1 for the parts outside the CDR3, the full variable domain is DSGVTQTPKHLITATGQRVTLRCSPRSGDLSVYWYQQSLDQGLQFLIQYYNGEERAKGNILERFSAQQFPDLHSELNLSSLELGDSALYFCASSDYRGESYNEQFFGPGTRLTVL.

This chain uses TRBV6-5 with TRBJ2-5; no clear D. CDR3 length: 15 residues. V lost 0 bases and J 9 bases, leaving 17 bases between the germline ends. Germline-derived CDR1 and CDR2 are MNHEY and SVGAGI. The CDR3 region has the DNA TGTGCCAGCAGTTACTCGAGCTCACCAAGTATGGCCCAGTACTTC. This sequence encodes CASSYSSSPSMAQYF.

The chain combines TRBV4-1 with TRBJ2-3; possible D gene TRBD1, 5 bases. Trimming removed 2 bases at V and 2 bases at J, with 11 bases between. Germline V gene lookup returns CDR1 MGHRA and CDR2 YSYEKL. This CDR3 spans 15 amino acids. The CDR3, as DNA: TGCGCCAGCAGCCAAATGGCAGGGCCCACAGATACGCAGTATTTT. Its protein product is CASSQMAGPTDTQYF.

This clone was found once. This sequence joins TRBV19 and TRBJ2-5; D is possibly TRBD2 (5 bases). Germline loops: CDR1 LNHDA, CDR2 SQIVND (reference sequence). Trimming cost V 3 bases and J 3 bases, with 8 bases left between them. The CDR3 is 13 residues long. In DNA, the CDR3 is TGTGCCAGTAGTATGACTATTGAAGAGACCCAGTACTTC. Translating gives CASSMTIEETQYF.

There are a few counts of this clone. CDR3 region: CASSLFPRRGSRHEQFF. The CDR3 region has the DNA TGTGCCAGCAGTTTATTCCCAAGGAGGGGTAGTCGGCATGAGCAGTTCTTC. This rearrangement joins TRBV28 to TRBJ2-1; a possible D gene is TRBD2 (6 bases). Trimming left V 1 base short and J 8 bases short, with 21 bases between. Germline lookup yields CDR1 MDHEN and CDR2 SYDVKM. The CDR3 extends over 17 amino acids.

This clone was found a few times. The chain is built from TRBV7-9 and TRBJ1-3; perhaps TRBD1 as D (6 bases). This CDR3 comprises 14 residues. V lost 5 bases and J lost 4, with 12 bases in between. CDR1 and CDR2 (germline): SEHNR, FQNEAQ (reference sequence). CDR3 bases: TGTGCCAGCAGCCCACAGGGTACGGGAAACACCATATATTTT. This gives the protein CASSPQGTGNTIYF.

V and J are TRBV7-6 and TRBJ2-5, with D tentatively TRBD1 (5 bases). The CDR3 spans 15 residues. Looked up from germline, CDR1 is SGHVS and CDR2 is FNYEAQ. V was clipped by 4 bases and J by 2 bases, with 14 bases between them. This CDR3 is CASSYNGQAQETQYF. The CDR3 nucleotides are TGTGCCAGCAGCTACAATGGACAAGCACAAGAGACCCAGTACTTC. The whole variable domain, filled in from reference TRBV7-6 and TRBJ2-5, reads GAGVSQSPRYKVTKRGQDVALRCDPISGHVSLYWYRQALGQGPEFLTYFNYEAQQDKSGLPNDRFSAERPEGSISTLTIQRTEQRDSAMYRCASSYNGQAQETQYFGPGTRLLVL.

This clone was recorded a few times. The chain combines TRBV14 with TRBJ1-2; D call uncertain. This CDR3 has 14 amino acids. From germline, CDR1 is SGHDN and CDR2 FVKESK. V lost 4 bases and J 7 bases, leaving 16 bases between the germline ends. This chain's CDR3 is CASSRRTDTSGYTF. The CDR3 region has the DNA TGTGCCAGCAGCCGCCGTACCGACACTTCTGGCTACACCTTC. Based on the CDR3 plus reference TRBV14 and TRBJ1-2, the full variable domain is EAGVTQFPSHSVIEKGQTVTLRCDPISGHDNLYWYRRVMGKEIKFLLHFVKESKQDESGMPNNRFLAERTGGTYSTLKVQPAELEDSGVYFCASSRRTDTSGYTFGSGTRLTVV.

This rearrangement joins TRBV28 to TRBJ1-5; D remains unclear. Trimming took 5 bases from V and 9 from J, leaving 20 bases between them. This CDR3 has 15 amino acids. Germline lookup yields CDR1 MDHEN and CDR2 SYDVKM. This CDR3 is CASSKRTGGWGPQHF. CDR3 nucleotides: TGTGCCAGCAGTAAAAGGACGGGAGGTTGGGGGCCCCAGCATTTT.

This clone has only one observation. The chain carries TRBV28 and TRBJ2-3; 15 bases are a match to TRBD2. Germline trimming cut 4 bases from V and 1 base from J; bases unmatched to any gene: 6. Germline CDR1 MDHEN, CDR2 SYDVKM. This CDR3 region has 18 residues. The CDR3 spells CASSSGLAGGIRTDTQYF. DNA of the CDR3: TGTGCCAGCAGTTCCGGACTAGCGGGAGGGATCCGCACAGATACGCAGTATTTT.

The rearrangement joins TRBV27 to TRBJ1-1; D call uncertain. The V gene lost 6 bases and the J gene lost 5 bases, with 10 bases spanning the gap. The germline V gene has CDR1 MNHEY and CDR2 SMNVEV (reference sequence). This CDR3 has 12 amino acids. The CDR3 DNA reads TGTGCCAGCAGGCAAACGGGAACTGAAGCTTTCTTT. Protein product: CASRQTGTEAFF.

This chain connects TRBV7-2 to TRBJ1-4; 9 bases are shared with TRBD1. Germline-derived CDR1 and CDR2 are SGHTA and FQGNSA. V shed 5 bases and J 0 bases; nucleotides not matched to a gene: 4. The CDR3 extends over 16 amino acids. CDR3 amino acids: CASSRRTGATNEKLFF. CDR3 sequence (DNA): TGTGCCAGCAGCCGCCGGACAGGGGCAACTAATGAAAAACTGTTTTTT.

Here the CDR3 DNA reads TGCGCCAGCAGCCAAGATTCCGTTCGGGGTGAGGATGGCTACACCTTC. It yields the protein CASSQDSVRGEDGYTF. The V and J genes are TRBV4-3 and TRBJ1-2; D is ambiguous. CDR1 and CDR2 from the germline V gene are LGHNA and YSLEER. The germline V and J ends were trimmed by 0 bases and 6 bases, with 17 bases remaining between them. This CDR3 is built from 16 residues.

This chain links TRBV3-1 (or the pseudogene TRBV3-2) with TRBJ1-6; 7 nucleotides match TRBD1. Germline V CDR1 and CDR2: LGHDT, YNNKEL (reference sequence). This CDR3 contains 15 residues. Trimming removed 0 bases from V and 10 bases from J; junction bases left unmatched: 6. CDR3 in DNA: TGTGCCAGCAGCCAAGATCTGGACAGGCTCTCACCCCTCCACTTT. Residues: CASSQDLDRLSPLHF.

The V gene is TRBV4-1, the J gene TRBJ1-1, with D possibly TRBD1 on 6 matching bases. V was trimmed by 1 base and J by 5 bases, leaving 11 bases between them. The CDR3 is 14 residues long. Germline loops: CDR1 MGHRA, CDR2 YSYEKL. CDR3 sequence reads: CASSQVTGGTEAFF. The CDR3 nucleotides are TGCGCCAGCAGCCAAGTGACAGGAGGAACTGAAGCTTTCTTT.

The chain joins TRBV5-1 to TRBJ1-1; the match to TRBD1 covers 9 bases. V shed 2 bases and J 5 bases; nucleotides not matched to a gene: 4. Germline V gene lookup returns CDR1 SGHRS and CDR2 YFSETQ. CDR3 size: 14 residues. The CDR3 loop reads CASSLQTGGTEAFF. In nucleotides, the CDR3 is TGCGCCAGCAGCTTACAGACAGGGGGAACTGAAGCTTTCTTT.

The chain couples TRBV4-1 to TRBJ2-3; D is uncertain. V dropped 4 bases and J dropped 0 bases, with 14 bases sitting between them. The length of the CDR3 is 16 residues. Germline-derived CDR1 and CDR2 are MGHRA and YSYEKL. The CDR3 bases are TGCGCCAGCAGCCCGCGTTGGCAGGTGAGCACAGATACGCAGTATTTT. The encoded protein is CASSPRWQVSTDTQYF.

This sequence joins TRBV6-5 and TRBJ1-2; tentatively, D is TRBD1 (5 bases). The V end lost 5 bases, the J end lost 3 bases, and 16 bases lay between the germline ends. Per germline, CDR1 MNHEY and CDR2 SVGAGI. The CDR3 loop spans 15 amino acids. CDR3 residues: CASSRQTSGYYGYTF. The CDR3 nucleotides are TGTGCCAGCAGTCGCCAAACCTCAGGGTACTATGGCTACACCTTC.

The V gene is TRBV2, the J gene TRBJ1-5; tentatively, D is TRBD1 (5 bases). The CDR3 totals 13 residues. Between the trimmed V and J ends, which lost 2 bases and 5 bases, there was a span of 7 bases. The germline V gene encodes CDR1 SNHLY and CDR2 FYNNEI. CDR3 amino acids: CASSERGYQPQHF. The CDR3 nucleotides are TGTGCCAGCAGTGAAAGGGGATATCAGCCCCAGCATTTT.

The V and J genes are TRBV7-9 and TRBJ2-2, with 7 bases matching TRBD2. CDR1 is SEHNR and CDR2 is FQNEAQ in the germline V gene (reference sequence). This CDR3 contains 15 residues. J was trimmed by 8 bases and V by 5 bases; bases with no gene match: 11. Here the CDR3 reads CASSPPRGILGELFF. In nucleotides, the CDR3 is TGTGCCAGCAGCCCCCCGCGGGGGATTTTGGGGGAGCTGTTTTTT.

CDR3 loop: CASSPKPDEQYF. The CDR3 DNA sequence: TGTGCCAGCTCCCCCAAGCCTGACGAGCAGTACTTC. V usage is TRBV11-3 and J usage is TRBJ2-7; D uncertain. CDR1 is SGHNT, CDR2 YENEEA, per germline. V lost 8 bases, J lost 5 bases, and 13 bases lay in between. The CDR3 sequence is 12 residues long.

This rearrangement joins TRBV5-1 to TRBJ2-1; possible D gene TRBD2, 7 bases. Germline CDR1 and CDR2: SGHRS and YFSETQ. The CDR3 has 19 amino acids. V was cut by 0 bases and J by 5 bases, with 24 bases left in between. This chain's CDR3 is CASSLVGGGWRGGDNEQFF. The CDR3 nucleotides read TGCGCCAGCAGCTTGGTCGGCGGGGGCTGGAGGGGAGGCGACAATGAGCAGTTCTTC.

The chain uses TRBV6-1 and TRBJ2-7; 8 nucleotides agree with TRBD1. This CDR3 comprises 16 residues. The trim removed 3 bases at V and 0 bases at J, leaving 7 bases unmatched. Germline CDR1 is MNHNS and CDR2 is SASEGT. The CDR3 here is CASSEQRQGSSYEQYF. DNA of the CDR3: TGTGCCAGCAGTGAGCAGAGACAGGGGTCCTCCTACGAGCAGTACTTC.

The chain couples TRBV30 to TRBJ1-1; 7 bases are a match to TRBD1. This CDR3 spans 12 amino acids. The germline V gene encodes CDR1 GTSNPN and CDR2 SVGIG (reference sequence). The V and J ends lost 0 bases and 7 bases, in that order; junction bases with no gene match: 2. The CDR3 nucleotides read TGTGCCTGGAGTGTAGGGGGCTTTGAAGCTTTCTTT. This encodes CAWSVGGFEAFF.